This paragraph covers one TCR beta chain sequence. Participants came from under 30 US areas, aged roughly 18 to 89 years. Among Cohort 3 donors, those recovered had two negative PCRs, clearance, or symptom resolution. The sample is drawn from a study of blood T cell repertoires in COVID-19. As for the study in general: Acute and convalescent COVID-19 samples came from the United States, Italy and Spain. T cells, B-cell-depleted T cells, or PBMCs supplied cDNA or gDNA.

Clones were sequenced by immunoSEQ multiplex PCR, and TCRdb holds only the in-frame ones, with some missing. This sample yields 280,000 or so clones, of which roughly 85% are seen a single time; about 6% belongs to the top ten. Germline assignment: CDR1 SQVTM and CDR2 ANQGSEA. Trimming shortened V by 5 bases and J by 5 bases, and 12 bases separated the two germline ends. There are 12 residues in the CDR3. The gene calls are TRBV29-1 and TRBJ1-2, with unresolved D. The origin of this receptor is a woman aged 40-49 years who had recovered from COVID-19. Sequencing was done on a sample of PBMCs or T cells enriched from blood (not recorded which). Here the CDR3 reads CSVFTTGYGYTF. DNA for the CDR3: TGCAGCGTTTTCACCACCGGTTATGGCTACACCTTC.